This is a list of T cell receptor beta chains from one sample in a study of technical replicates of blood from a handful of donors. Sequencing was performed with immunoSEQ multiplex PCR; in TCRdb, only in-frame clones are kept and a portion is missing. The table records fewer than 90,000 clones, 90% to 95% of them present only once. The sample consisted of T cells isolated from PBMCs. These receptors originate from a human donor in good health. Each CDR3 is given with its conserved first and last residue. A D gene is named only where the DNA matches it firmly. Only part of the rows carry a size: once, few, many, or a class if the clone is expanded.

D	V	J	size	CDR3	DNA
NA	TRBV7-2	TRBJ1-3	NA	CASSTTGQIMRGNTIYF	TGTGCCAGCAGCACGACCGGACAGATCATGAGGGGAAACACCATATATTTT
NA	TRBV5-4	TRBJ1-1	once	CASSTNRVGTEAFF	TGTGCCAGCAGCACGAACAGGGTAGGCACTGAAGCTTTCTTT
TRBD1	TRBV9	TRBJ2-2	once	CASSVDGHRGYTGELFF	TGTGCCAGCAGCGTAGATGGTCACAGGGGGTACACCGGGGAGCTGTTTTTT
NA	TRBV27	TRBJ2-7	NA	CASSLTEFYEQYF	TGTGCCAGCAGTTTGACAGAATTCTACGAGCAGTACTTC
NA	TRBV6-5	TRBJ1-1	once	CASSPTSGYSTEAFF	TGTGCCAGCAGTCCCACGTCGGGGTATAGCACTGAAGCTTTCTTT
TRBD2	TRBV4-2	TRBJ2-2	NA	CASSQLTSGRLNTGELFF	TGTGCCAGCAGCCAACTAACTAGCGGGAGGCTGAACACCGGGGAGCTGTTTTTT
NA	TRBV5-1	TRBJ1-4	NA	CASSEGQNEKLFF	TGCGCCAGCAGTGAAGGACAGAATGAAAAACTGTTTTTT
NA	TRBV28	TRBJ1-2	NA	CASSFLSTDYGYTF	TGTGCCAGCAGTTTTCTGTCTACTGACTATGGCTACACCTTC
TRBD1	TRBV6-5	TRBJ2-7	NA	CASSYEDRGDEQYF	TGTGCCAGCAGTTACGAGGACAGGGGGGACGAGCAGTACTTC
TRBD1	TRBV5-1	TRBJ2-2	once	CASKRTGTNTGELFF	TGCGCCAGCAAAAGGACAGGGACGAACACCGGGGAGCTGTTTTTT
NA	TRBV4-3	TRBJ2-1	NA	CASSQSPGSSYNEQFF	TGCGCCAGCAGCCAATCACCTGGGAGCTCCTACAATGAGCAGTTCTTC
NA	TRBV7-7	TRBJ1-2	NA	CAVPLPAGASGGYTF	TGTGCCGTCCCCTTACCCGCGGGGGCATCGGGTGGCTACACCTTC
NA	TRBV7-2	TRBJ2-1	NA	CASSLLRTNNEQFF	TGTGCCAGCAGCCTTCTGCGGACAAACAATGAGCAGTTCTTC
TRBD2	TRBV15	TRBJ2-7	NA	CATSRVGGLAGGGSKYEQYF	TGTGCCACCAGCAGAGTGGGGGGGCTAGCGGGAGGAGGTTCCAAGTACGAGCAGTACTTC
TRBD1	TRBV2	TRBJ1-1	NA	CASRPGQGATEAFF	TGTGCCAGCAGACCCGGACAGGGGGCCACTGAAGCTTTCTTT
NA	TRBV4-1	TRBJ2-1	NA	CASSQDDATGGSEQFF	TGCGCCAGCAGCCAAGACGATGCTACGGGGGGCAGTGAGCAGTTCTTC
TRBD2	TRBV5-6	TRBJ2-1	NA	CASRAGSSYNEQFF	TGTGCCAGCAGAGCGGGGAGCTCCTACAATGAGCAGTTCTTC
TRBD2	TRBV9	TRBJ2-7	NA	CASSLATSGIHEQYF	TGTGCCAGCAGCCTTGCGACTAGCGGGATCCACGAGCAGTACTTC
TRBD1	TRBV7-2	TRBJ2-7	once	CASSLDSGTGVEEQYF	TGTGCCAGCAGCTTAGACTCCGGGACAGGGGTGGAAGAGCAGTACTTC
NA	TRBV5-1	TRBJ2-1	NA	CASSVVSYNEQFF	TGCGCCAGCAGCGTAGTCTCCTACAATGAGCAGTTCTTC
TRBD2	TRBV10-1	TRBJ2-5	NA	CASSGSGGAETQYF	TGCGCCAGCAGTGGGTCGGGAGGGGCAGAGACCCAGTACTTC
NA	TRBV6-1	TRBJ2-3	NA	CASSEALGLSTDTQYF	TGTGCCAGCAGTGAAGCGCTAGGACTGAGCACAGATACGCAGTATTTT
TRBD1	TRBV6-1	TRBJ2-2	NA	CASTQTGQGAGELFF	TGTGCCAGCACCCAAACCGGACAGGGTGCCGGGGAGCTGTTTTTT
NA	TRBV5-1	TRBJ1-2	NA	CASSLTENYGYTF	TGCGCCAGCAGCTTAACAGAAAACTATGGCTACACCTTC
NA	TRBV9	TRBJ1-1	NA	CASSVVDSGSTEAFF	TGTGCCAGCAGCGTAGTAGACAGTGGAAGCACTGAAGCTTTCTTT
NA	TRBV4-2	TRBJ2-1	once	CASSQDPSAPREQFF	TGTGCCAGCAGCCAAGATCCGAGCGCCCCTCGGGAGCAGTTCTTC
TRBD1	TRBV5-4	TRBJ1-4	NA	CASSGGQNHTTNEKLFF	TGTGCCAGCAGCGGGGGACAGAACCATACAACTAATGAAAAACTGTTTTTT
TRBD2	TRBV9	TRBJ2-3	NA	CASSVTTSGTDTQYF	TGTGCCAGCAGCGTGACGACTAGCGGAACAGATACGCAGTATTTT
TRBD1	TRBV19	TRBJ1-1	NA	CASSPPQGITEAFF	TGTGCCAGTAGTCCCCCACAGGGGATCACTGAAGCTTTCTTT
NA	TRBV29-1	TRBJ2-5	NA	CSVDMKQETQYF	TGCAGCGTGGACATGAAACAAGAGACCCAGTACTTC
TRBD2	TRBV7-2	TRBJ2-2	NA	CASRKPGLTTGELFF	TGTGCCAGCAGAAAACCGGGACTAACGACCGGGGAGCTGTTTTTT
TRBD2	TRBV5-1	TRBJ2-1	NA	CASSVSTVSGGNEQFF	TGCGCCAGCAGCGTTTCTACGGTCAGCGGGGGAAATGAGCAGTTCTTC
NA	TRBV2	TRBJ2-2	NA	CASSGTYTGELFF	TGTGCCAGCAGTGGGACATACACCGGGGAGCTGTTTTTT
TRBD2	TRBV7-9	TRBJ2-1	NA	CASSPVVAGGFEQFF	TGTGCCAGCAGCCCGGTAGTAGCGGGAGGATTTGAGCAGTTCTTC
NA	TRBV5-1	TRBJ2-1	once	CASSGGQRVSNEQFF	TGCGCCAGCAGCGGTGGACAAAGGGTTAGCAATGAGCAGTTCTTC
NA	TRBV28	TRBJ1-5	once	CASSPLGIEVGNQPQHF	TGTGCCAGCAGCCCCCTGGGCATAGAAGTCGGCAATCAGCCCCAGCATTTT
NA	TRBV14	TRBJ1-3	NA	CASSHYRDTPGNTIYF	TGTGCCAGCAGCCATTACCGGGACACACCTGGAAACACCATATATTTT
NA	TRBV28	TRBJ1-1	NA	CASSFGMNTEAFF	TGTGCCAGCAGTTTCGGGATGAACACTGAAGCTTTCTTT
TRBD1	TRBV10-3	TRBJ1-2	NA	CAIRTGGDDGYTF	TGTGCCATCAGGACAGGGGGAGACGATGGCTACACCTTC
NA	TRBV18	TRBJ1-4	NA	CASSPRNEGTNEKLFF	TGTGCCAGCTCACCAAGGAATGAGGGAACTAATGAAAAACTGTTTTTT
NA	TRBV6-1	TRBJ2-7	once	CASSVGVAYEQYF	TGTGCCAGCAGTGTCGGGGTAGCCTACGAGCAGTACTTC
TRBD1	TRBV6-5	TRBJ2-7	NA	CASTLTGAEQYF	TGTGCCAGCACCCTAACAGGGGCCGAGCAGTACTTC
NA	TRBV30	TRBJ2-1	NA	CAWSRTGLEQFF	TGTGCCTGGAGCAGGACTGGCCTTGAGCAGTTCTTC
NA	TRBV4-1	TRBJ2-3	NA	CASSQLSSAPDTQYF	TGCGCCAGCAGCCAACTGTCTAGCGCCCCAGATACGCAGTATTTT
NA	TRBV2	TRBJ2-7	NA	CASSEAAALSYEQYF	TGTGCCAGCAGTGAAGCGGCTGCCCTCTCCTACGAGCAGTACTTC
NA	TRBV4-2	TRBJ2-5	NA	CASSQDLWGDETQYF	TGTGCCAGCAGCCAAGATCTGTGGGGGGACGAGACCCAGTACTTC
NA	TRBV4-3	TRBJ1-1	NA	CASSHVGARVTEAFF	TGCGCCAGCAGCCACGTAGGGGCCCGGGTTACTGAAGCTTTCTTT
TRBD1	TRBV28	TRBJ1-2	NA	CASSLMWQGARGYTF	TGTGCCAGCAGTTTAATGTGGCAGGGGGCGAGAGGCTACACCTTC
NA	TRBV7-9	TRBJ1-2	NA	CASSLVWYRDNYYGYTF	TGTGCCAGCAGCTTAGTTTGGTATCGGGACAACTACTATGGCTACACCTTC
NA	TRBV19	TRBJ1-5	many	CASSPGLITF	TGTGCCAGTAGTCCGGGACTCATTACTTTT
NA	TRBV15	TRBJ2-4	NA	CATSRDRLAKNIQYF	TGTGCCACCAGCAGAGACAGACTAGCCAAAAACATTCAGTACTTC
TRBD2	TRBV15	TRBJ2-3	NA	CATSSGTSGMITDTQYF	TGTGCCACCAGCAGTGGGACTAGCGGGATGATCACAGATACGCAGTATTTT
TRBD1	TRBV10-3	TRBJ1-2	NA	CAIDTTGASGYTF	TGTGCCATCGATACGACAGGGGCGAGTGGCTACACCTTC